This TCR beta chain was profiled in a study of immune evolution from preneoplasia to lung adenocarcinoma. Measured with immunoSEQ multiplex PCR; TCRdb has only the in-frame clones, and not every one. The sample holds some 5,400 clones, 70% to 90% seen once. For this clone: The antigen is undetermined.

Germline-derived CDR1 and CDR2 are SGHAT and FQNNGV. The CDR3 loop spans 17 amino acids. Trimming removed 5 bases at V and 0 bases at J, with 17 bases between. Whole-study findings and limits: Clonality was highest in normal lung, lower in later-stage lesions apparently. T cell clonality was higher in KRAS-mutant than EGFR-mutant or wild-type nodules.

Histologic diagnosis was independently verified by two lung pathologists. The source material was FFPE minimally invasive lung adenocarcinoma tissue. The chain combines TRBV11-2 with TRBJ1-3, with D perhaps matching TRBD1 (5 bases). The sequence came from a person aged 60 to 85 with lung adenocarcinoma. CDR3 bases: TGTGCCAGCAGCGCCCCGGGACGGAGGGTCTCTGGAAACACCATATATTTT. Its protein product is CASSAPGRRVSGNTIYF.